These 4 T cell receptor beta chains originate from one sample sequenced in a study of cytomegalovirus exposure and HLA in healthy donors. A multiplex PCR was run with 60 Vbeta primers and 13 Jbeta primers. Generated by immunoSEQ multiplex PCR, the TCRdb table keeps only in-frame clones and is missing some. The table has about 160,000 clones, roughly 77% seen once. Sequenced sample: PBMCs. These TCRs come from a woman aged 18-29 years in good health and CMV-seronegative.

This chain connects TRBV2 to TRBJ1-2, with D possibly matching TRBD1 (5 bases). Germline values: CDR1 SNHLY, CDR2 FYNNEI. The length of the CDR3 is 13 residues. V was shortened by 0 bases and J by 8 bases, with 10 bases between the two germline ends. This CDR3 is CASSEAGLGGYTF. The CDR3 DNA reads TGTGCCAGCAGTGAAGCGGGACTGGGCGGCTACACCTTC. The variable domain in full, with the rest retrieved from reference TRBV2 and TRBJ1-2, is EPEVTQTPSHQVTQMGQEVILRCVPISNHLYFYWYRQILGQKVEFLVSFYNNEISEKSEIFDDQFSVERPDGSNFTLKIRSTKLEDSAMYFCASSEAGLGGYTFGSGTRLTVV.

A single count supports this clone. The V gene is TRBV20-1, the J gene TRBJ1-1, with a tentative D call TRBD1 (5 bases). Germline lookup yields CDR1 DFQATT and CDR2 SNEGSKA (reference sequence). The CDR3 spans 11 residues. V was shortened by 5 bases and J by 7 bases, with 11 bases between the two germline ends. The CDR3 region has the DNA TGCAGTGCTCGCCCCGGGGGTGAAGCTTTCTTT. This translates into CSARPGGEAFF.

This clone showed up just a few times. DNA for the CDR3: TGTGCCAGCATATATAGCGGGAGTCGGGATGAGCAGTTCTTC. It translates to CASIYSGSRDEQFF. The chain couples TRBV28 to TRBJ2-1, with 9 positions matching TRBD2. The V gene end was trimmed by 7 bases and the J gene end by 8 bases; junction bases not matched to a gene: 9. The CDR3 has 14 residues. Germline V gives CDR1 MDHEN, CDR2 SYDVKM.

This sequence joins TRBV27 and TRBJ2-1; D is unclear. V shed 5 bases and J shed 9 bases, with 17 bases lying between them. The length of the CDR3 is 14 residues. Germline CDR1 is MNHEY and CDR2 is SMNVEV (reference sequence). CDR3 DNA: TGTGCCAGCAGTCACACCCTCACCGTTGGTGAGCAGTTCTTC. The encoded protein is CASSHTLTVGEQFF.